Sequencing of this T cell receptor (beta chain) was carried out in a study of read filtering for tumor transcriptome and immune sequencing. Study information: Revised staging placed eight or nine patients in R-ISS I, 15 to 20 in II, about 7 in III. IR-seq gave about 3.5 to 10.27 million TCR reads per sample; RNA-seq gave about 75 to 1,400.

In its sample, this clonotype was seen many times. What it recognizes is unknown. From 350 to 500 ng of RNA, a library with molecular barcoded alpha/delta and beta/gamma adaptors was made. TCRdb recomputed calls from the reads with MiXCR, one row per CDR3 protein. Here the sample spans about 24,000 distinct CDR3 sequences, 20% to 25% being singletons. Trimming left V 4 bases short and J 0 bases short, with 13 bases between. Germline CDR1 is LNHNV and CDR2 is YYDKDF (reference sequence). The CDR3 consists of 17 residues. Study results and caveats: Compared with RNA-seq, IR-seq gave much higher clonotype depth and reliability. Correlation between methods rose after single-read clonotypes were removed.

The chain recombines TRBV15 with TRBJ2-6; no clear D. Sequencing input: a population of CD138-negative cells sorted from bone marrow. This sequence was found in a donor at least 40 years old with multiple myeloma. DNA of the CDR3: TGTGCCACCAGCACACCCCTCGCCCGCTCTGGGGCCAACGTCCTGACTTTC. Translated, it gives CATSTPLARSGANVLTF.